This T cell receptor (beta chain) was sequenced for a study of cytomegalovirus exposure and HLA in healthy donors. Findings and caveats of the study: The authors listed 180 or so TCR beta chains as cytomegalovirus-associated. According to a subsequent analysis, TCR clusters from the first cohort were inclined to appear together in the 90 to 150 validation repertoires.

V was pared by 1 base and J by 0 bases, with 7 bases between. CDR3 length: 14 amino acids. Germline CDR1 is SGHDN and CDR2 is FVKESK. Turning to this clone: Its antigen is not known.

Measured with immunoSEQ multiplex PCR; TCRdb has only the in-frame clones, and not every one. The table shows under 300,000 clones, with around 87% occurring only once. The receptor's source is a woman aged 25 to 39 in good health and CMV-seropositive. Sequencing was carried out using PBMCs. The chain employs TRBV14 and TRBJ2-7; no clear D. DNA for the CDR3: TGTGCCAGCAGCCAAGTTCACGGCTCCTACGAGCAGTACTTC. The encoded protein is CASSQVHGSYEQYF.